This record looks at one T cell receptor (beta chain) sequence and its context. As yet, its antigen is unknown. Alopecia areata patients provided lesional scalp punch biopsies and peripheral blood, both collected for the study. The data derive from a study of CD8+ T cells in alopecia areata. About the research overall: Dosing spanned 6 to 18 months on tofacitinib, then 6 months off drug. Points from the study as a whole: Sequences from scalp samples also cover resident alphabeta T cells of normal skin. Elevated clonality characterized lesional scalp relative to normal scalp, particularly in alopecia totalis/universalis.

The CDR3 spans 15 residues. With 1 base clipped from V and 5 bases from J, the junction kept 9 bases outside the gene matches. Germline V CDR1 and CDR2: SGHRS, YFSETQ. In each case, RNA was isolated and then reverse transcribed into cDNA as the sequencing template. Sequencing was performed with immunoSEQ multiplex PCR; in TCRdb, only in-frame clones are kept and a portion is missing. Counted here are 150,000 or so clones, 87% occurring once; the ten biggest clones make up around 16%. The chain carries TRBV5-1 and TRBJ2-7; 7 nucleotides align to TRBD2. The sequence derives from a human donor with alopecia areata. Sequenced material: CD8+ T cells sorted from blood, taken at week 0. CDR3 sequence: CASSLSAGVVDEQYF. The CDR3 bases are TGCGCCAGCAGCTTGTCTGCGGGAGTTGTCGACGAGCAGTACTTC.